One and the same sample provided the 20 T cell receptor beta chains below, sequenced in a study of blood T cell repertoires in COVID-19. Sequencing was performed with immunoSEQ multiplex PCR; in TCRdb, only in-frame clones are kept and a portion is missing. Of roughly 250,000 clones in the sample, roughly 84% were seen once. What was sequenced was peripheral blood. These TCRs come from a woman aged 40 to 50 who had recovered from COVID-19.

This clone was counted a single time. The chain employs TRBV11-2 and TRBJ2-1; D gene ambiguous. The germline V gene encodes CDR1 SGHAT and CDR2 FQNNGV. The V end was cut by 1 base, the J end by 7 bases, with 5 bases between. The CDR3 totals 12 residues. The CDR3 DNA sequence: TGTGCCAGCAGCTTAGGTCCAAATGAGCAGTTCTTC. Its translation: CASSLGPNEQFF.

V is TRBV11-3 and J is TRBJ1-1; D call uncertain. This CDR3 spans 14 amino acids. V was shortened by 0 bases and J by 1 base, with 6 bases between the two germline ends. CDR1 SGHNT and CDR2 YENEEA come from the germline V gene. CDR3 region: CASSLETGNTEAFF. CDR3 coding DNA: TGTGCCAGCAGCTTAGAAACTGGGAACACTGAAGCTTTCTTT.

This chain connects TRBV30 to TRBJ2-7; 8 nucleotides align to TRBD1. There are 12 residues in the CDR3. CDR1 and CDR2 from the germline V gene are GTSNPN and SVGIG (reference sequence). The junction had 2 bases not matched to a gene; V was cut back by 5 bases and J by 2 bases. CDR3 sequence reads: CAWGQGTYEQYF. In nucleotides, the CDR3 is TGTGCCTGGGGACAGGGAACCTACGAGCAGTACTTC.

CDR3 region: CASSPIIILESLQFF. DNA of the CDR3: TGTGCCAGCAGCCCGATCATAATACTCGAGAGCCTGCAGTTCTTC. V usage is TRBV7-9 and J usage is TRBJ2-1, with D hard to call. The CDR3 has 15 residues. Looked up from germline, CDR1 is SEHNR and CDR2 is FQNEAQ (reference sequence). V was cut by 5 bases and J by 12 bases, with 23 bases left in between.

The CDR3 here is CASSLAQGTGTYEQYF. Written as DNA, the CDR3 is TGTGCCAGCAGTTTGGCCCAGGGGACAGGGACCTACGAGCAGTACTTC. V is TRBV28 and J is TRBJ2-7, with 9 bases that match TRBD1. The V and J ends lost 3 bases and 2 bases, in that order; junction bases with no gene match: 8. CDR1 is MDHEN and CDR2 is SYDVKM in the germline V gene. The CDR3 spans 16 residues.

The chain carries TRBV21-1 and TRBJ1-2. TRBV21-1 is listed as a pseudogene. This CDR3 has 16 amino acids. CDR3 sequence reads: CASSPRGGQQLYGYTF. The DNA of the CDR3 is TGTGCCAGCAGCCCCCGGGGGGGACAGCAGCTCTATGGCTACACCTTC.

The chain carries TRBV24-1 and TRBJ2-7, with D perhaps matching TRBD2 (5 bases). Germline assignment: CDR1 KGHDR and CDR2 SFDVKD. Trimming took off 5 bases at V and 2 bases at J, with 12 bases between the two ends. The CDR3 is made up of 14 amino acids. The CDR3 loop reads CATSGRTDPYEQYF. The CDR3 DNA follows: TGTGCCACCAGTGGCAGGACTGACCCCTACGAGCAGTACTTC.

V and J are TRBV21-1 and TRBJ2-7; the tabulated D call, TRBD1, remains unverified against the DNA. TRBV21-1 is a listed pseudogene. This CDR3 has 17 amino acids. The CDR3 region is CASSNSRAGTGDYEQYF. CDR3 bases: TGTGCCAGCAGCAACTCCAGAGCCGGGACAGGGGATTACGAGCAGTACTTC.

CDR3 in DNA: TGTGCCAGTAGTCTCCCCTTTAGCGGCACCGGGGAGCTGTTTTTT. It encodes CASSLPFSGTGELFF. The chain employs TRBV19 and TRBJ2-2; maybe TRBD2 (6 bases). The CDR3 loop spans 15 amino acids. Germline CDR1 is LNHDA and CDR2 is SQIVND (reference sequence). The V end was cut by 5 bases, the J end by 4 bases, with 14 bases between.

This chain links TRBV5-6 with TRBJ2-5; 8 bases agree with TRBD2. The CDR3 is made up of 17 amino acids. Per germline, CDR1 SGHDT and CDR2 YYEEEE. The V segment lost 2 bases and the J segment 0 bases; nucleotides outside the gene matches: 9. This chain's CDR3 is CASSLFLSGGYQETQYF. The CDR3 DNA reads as TGTGCCAGCAGCTTATTCTTATCGGGAGGGTACCAAGAGACCCAGTACTTC.

The chain joins TRBV10-2 to TRBJ1-5, with D possibly being TRBD1 (5 bases). Trimming pared 2 bases from V and 0 bases from J, leaving 11 bases between. The CDR3 runs 16 residues. Germline CDR1 WSHSY, CDR2 SAAADI. Here the CDR3 reads CASSEGRGYSNQPQHF. DNA for the CDR3: TGCGCCAGCAGTGAGGGAAGGGGCTATAGCAATCAGCCCCAGCATTTT.

This clone was picked up one time. The rearrangement joins TRBV5-4 to TRBJ1-5; 8 bases fit TRBD1. The CDR3 has 14 amino acids. Germline CDR1 reads SGHNT; CDR2 reads YYREEE (reference sequence). V dropped 4 bases and J dropped 6; count of bases not matched to a gene: 6. The CDR3 DNA reads TGTGCCAGCAGCGCCGGACAGGGTAGTCAGCCCCAGCATTTT. It specifies CASSAGQGSQPQHF.

V gene TRBV5-8 combines with J gene TRBJ2-4, with no clear D. This CDR3 region has 18 residues. CDR1 and CDR2 from the germline V gene are SGHTS and YDEGEE. Trimming removed 0 bases from V and 0 bases from J, with 16 bases in between. As DNA, the CDR3 is TGTGCCAGCAGCTTGGCCACAGCTTCCTCGCTAGCCAAAAACATTCAGTACTTC. It is translated as CASSLATASSLAKNIQYF.

The chain joins TRBV9 to TRBJ2-1; TRBD2 agrees at 8 bases. The junction had 9 bases not matched to a gene; V was cut back by 4 bases and J by 0 bases. The CDR3 covers 17 residues. The germline CDR1 and CDR2 sequences are SGDLS and YYNGEE. The CDR3 DNA is TGTGCCAGCAGCCACCCGAGGGGACTAGGCTCCTACAATGAGCAGTTCTTC. Translation: CASSHPRGLGSYNEQFF.

This chain joins TRBV25-1 and TRBJ2-2; D unclear. Germline values: CDR1 MGHDK, CDR2 SYGVNS. The CDR3 runs to 13 residues. Trimming shortened V by 6 bases and J by 4 bases, and 9 bases separated the two germline ends. The CDR3 nucleotides are TGTGCCAGCAGAGGAGAGGTCACCGGGGAGCTGTTTTTT. Translating gives CASRGEVTGELFF.

The chain links TRBV19 to TRBJ2-7, with D perhaps TRBD1 (5 bases). In germline, CDR1 is LNHDA, CDR2 SQIVND (reference sequence). This CDR3 region has 15 residues. V was clipped by 3 bases and J by 0 bases, with 12 bases between them. In nucleotides, the CDR3 is TGTGCCAGTAGTATTACGCGCGACAGCTCCTACGAGCAGTACTTC. Amino acids: CASSITRDSSYEQYF.

The V call is TRBV30, the J call TRBJ1-2, with TRBD1 identical over 8 bases. Germline CDR1 and CDR2: GTSNPN and SVGIG (reference sequence). V trimming: 3 bases; J trimming: 7 bases; junction bases outside the gene matches: 13. CDR3 length: 15 amino acids. CDR3 in amino acids: CAWSLSLGTGFGYTF. The DNA of the CDR3 is TGTGCCTGGAGCTTGAGCCTCGGGACAGGCTTTGGCTACACCTTC.

CDR3 residues: CASSRRDRATYEQYF. Here the CDR3 DNA reads TGTGCCAGCAGCCGCCGTGACAGGGCCACCTACGAGCAGTACTTC. The genes are TRBV7-8 and TRBJ2-7, with TRBD1 matching over 7 bases. This CDR3 has 15 residues. Losses at the gene ends were 5 bases for V and 2 bases for J; bases not matched to a gene: 9. Looked up from germline, CDR1 is SGHVS and CDR2 is FQNEAQ.

This chain joins TRBV19 and TRBJ1-4; 7 bases line up with TRBD1. V gave up 1 base and J gave up 3 bases; unmatched junction bases: 2. The CDR3 extends over 15 amino acids. The germline V gene has CDR1 LNHDA and CDR2 SQIVND (reference sequence). CDR3: CASSIVTGANEKLFF. CDR3 coding DNA: TGTGCCAGTAGTATAGTCACAGGGGCTAATGAAAAACTGTTTTTT.

The V gene is TRBV19, the J gene TRBJ1-5; TRBD1 matches 10 bases. Germline V gene data show CDR1 as LNHDA and CDR2 as SQIVND (reference sequence). The CDR3 is 19 amino acids. Trimming removed 5 bases from V and 4 bases from J; junction bases left unmatched: 17. The CDR3 DNA reads TGTGCCAGTAGTCCCTTCCGGGACAGGGGTATCCTTCGTAATCAGCCCCAGCATTTT. It specifies CASSPFRDRGILRNQPQHF.